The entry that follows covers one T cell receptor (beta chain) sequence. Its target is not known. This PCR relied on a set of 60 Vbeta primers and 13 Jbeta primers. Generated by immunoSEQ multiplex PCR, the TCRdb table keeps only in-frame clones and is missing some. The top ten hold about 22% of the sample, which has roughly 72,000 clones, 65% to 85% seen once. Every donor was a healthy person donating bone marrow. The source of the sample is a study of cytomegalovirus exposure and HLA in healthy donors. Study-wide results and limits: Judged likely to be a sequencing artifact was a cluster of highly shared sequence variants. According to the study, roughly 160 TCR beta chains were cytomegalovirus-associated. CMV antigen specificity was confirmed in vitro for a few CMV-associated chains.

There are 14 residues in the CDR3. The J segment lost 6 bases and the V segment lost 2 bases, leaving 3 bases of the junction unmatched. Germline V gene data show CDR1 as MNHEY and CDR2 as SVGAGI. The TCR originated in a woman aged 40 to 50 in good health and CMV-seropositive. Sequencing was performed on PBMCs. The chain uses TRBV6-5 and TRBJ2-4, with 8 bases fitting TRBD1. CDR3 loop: CASSYAGQGNIQYF. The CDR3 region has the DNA TGTGCCAGCAGTTACGCAGGACAGGGAAACATTCAGTACTTC.